Listed below are T cell receptor beta chains from one sample, sequenced in a study of T cell repertoires in cytomegalovirus infection. One entry per CDR3 protein results from TCRdb running MiXCR on the reads. The sample gives tens of thousands of distinct CDR3 sequences, about 39% of which show up once; around 96% is in the top ten. No antigen has been assigned to these receptors. The source was CD8+ T cells from cultured PBMCs, collected from culture after CMV antigen stimulation. Every receptor here comes from a human donor in good health (CMV status not recorded). Some clones in this sample may be carry-over from other donors' samples. CDR3s include the opening cysteine and the closing phenylalanine or tryptophan. D genes are given only for firm matches. Part of the rows lack a size; the others show once, few, many or a class for expanded clones.

D: .
size: few
V: TRBV28
J: TRBJ1-4
DNA: TGTGCCAGCAGTGGTATCGGTGGTACTAATGAAAAACTGTTTTTT
CDR3: CASSGIGGTNEKLFF

D: TRBD1
size: .
V: TRBV19
J: TRBJ1-1
DNA: TGTGCCAGTAGTCCCAGGACAGGGATGAACACTGAAGCTTTCTTT
CDR3: CASSPRTGMNTEAFF

D: .
size: .
V: TRBV11-2
J: TRBJ2-7
DNA: TGTGCCAGCAGCTTGGTGTCGGATAACCCCTACGAGCAGTACTTC
CDR3: CASSLVSDNPYEQYF

D: .
size: many
V: TRBV2
J: TRBJ2-5
DNA: TGTGCCAGCAGTGAAGGGCAGGCCAGGGAGACCCAGTACTTC
CDR3: CASSEGQARETQYF

D: .
size: .
V: TRBV6-6
J: TRBJ2-1
DNA: TGTGCCAGCAGTTACTCCCTTGGGGGGGCCGTCAATGAGCAGTTCTTC
CDR3: CASSYSLGGAVNEQFF

D: TRBD2
size: .
V: TRBV10-3
J: TRBJ2-7
DNA: TGTGCCATCAGTGAAAGACTAGCGGGGAGCTCCTACGAGCAGTACTTC
CDR3: CAISERLAGSSYEQYF

D: .
size: .
V: TRBV7-4
J: TRBJ2-5
DNA: TGTGCCAGCAGATCTGGGGGAGCGAAGACCCAGTACTTC
CDR3: CASRSGGAKTQYF

D: .
size: once
V: TRBV10-3
J: TRBJ2-1
DNA: TGTGCCATCACGACGAACTCCTACAATGAGCAGTTCTTC
CDR3: CAITTNSYNEQFF

D: .
size: few
V: TRBV11-2
J: TRBJ1-3
DNA: TGTGCCAGCAGCTTAGGCTCAACAGTTCACTCTGGAAACACCATATATTTT
CDR3: CASSLGSTVHSGNTIYF

D: .
size: few
V: TRBV4-1
J: TRBJ2-5
DNA: TGCGCCAGCAGCCAAGGGATAGCGGAAGAGACCCAGTACTTC
CDR3: CASSQGIAEETQYF

D: TRBD1
size: .
V: TRBV10-3
J: TRBJ2-6
DNA: TGTGCCATCAGTGCCTGGGACAGGGCTGAACCTGGGGCCAACGTCCTGACTTTC
CDR3: CAISAWDRAEPGANVLTF

D: .
size: .
V: TRBV5-4
J: TRBJ1-3
DNA: TGTGCCAGCAGCTTTGAGAGGTCCTCTGGAAACACCATATATTTT
CDR3: CASSFERSSGNTIYF

D: TRBD2
size: .
V: TRBV6-1
J: TRBJ2-1
DNA: TGTGCCAGCAGTCTAGCGGGAGTGTTCAATGAGCAGTTCTTC
CDR3: CASSLAGVFNEQFF

D: .
size: .
V: TRBV7-3
J: TRBJ1-4
DNA: TGTGCCAGCAGCTTATCGCTGGACAGACCCGAAAAACTGTTTTTT
CDR3: CASSLSLDRPEKLFF

D: .
size: once
V: TRBV5-1
J: TRBJ2-3
DNA: TGCGCCAGCAGCTTGGAGGGTTCAGATACGCAGTATTTT
CDR3: CASSLEGSDTQYF

D: .
size: few
V: TRBV7-3
J: TRBJ1-1
DNA: TGTGCCAGCAGGAAGACAGACTCTGAAGCTTTCTTT
CDR3: CASRKTDSEAFF

D: TRBD1
size: many
V: TRBV4-1
J: TRBJ2-5
DNA: TGCGCCAGCAGCCATGACGACAGGGACCAAGAGACCCAGTACTTC
CDR3: CASSHDDRDQETQYF

D: TRBD1
size: .
V: TRBV7-9
J: TRBJ2-1
DNA: TGTGCCAGCAGCGAACTTACAGGGGCCTACAATGAGCAGTTCTTC
CDR3: CASSELTGAYNEQFF

D: TRBD1
size: .
V: TRBV5-6
J: TRBJ1-6
DNA: TGTGCCAGCAGCTCTCTACCAGACAGGGATTCACCCCTCCACTTT
CDR3: CASSSLPDRDSPLHF

D: TRBD2
size: .
V: TRBV7-9
J: TRBJ2-1
DNA: TGTGCCAGCAGCGGACTAGCGGGCAGCTCCTACAATGAGCAGTTCTTC
CDR3: CASSGLAGSSYNEQFF

D: .
size: .
V: TRBV9
J: TRBJ2-1
DNA: TGTGCCAGCAGCCCCGGTGGGGGAAATGAGCAGTTCTTC
CDR3: CASSPGGGNEQFF

D: .
size: .
V: TRBV11-2
J: TRBJ2-1
DNA: TGTGCCAGCAGCTTAAGGGTGGAGAACAATGAGCAGTTCTTC
CDR3: CASSLRVENNEQFF

D: TRBD1
size: .
V: TRBV7-6
J: TRBJ1-1
DNA: TGTGCCAGCAGCTTAGGGACAGGGCACACTGAAGCTTTCTTT
CDR3: CASSLGTGHTEAFF

D: .
size: .
V: TRBV20-1
J: TRBJ1-1
DNA: TGCAGTGCTAGAGAAATACGGAGGACTGAAGCTTTCTTT
CDR3: CSAREIRRTEAFF

D: .
size: many
V: TRBV7-8
J: TRBJ1-5
DNA: TGTGCCAGCAGCTTATCCGGGGTTAGCAATCAGCCCCAGCATTTT
CDR3: CASSLSGVSNQPQHF

D: .
size: .
V: TRBV11-3
J: TRBJ1-6
DNA: TGTGCCAGCAGCTTGAGGGGCGCGTCCTATAATTCACCCCTCCACTTT
CDR3: CASSLRGASYNSPLHF

D: TRBD2
size: many
V: TRBV12-3/TRBV12-4
J: TRBJ2-1
DNA: TGTGCCAGCAACCCCCTGCCGGGAGGACTATACAATGAGCAGTTCTTC
CDR3: CASNPLPGGLYNEQFF

D: .
size: .
V: TRBV10-3
J: TRBJ2-2
DNA: TGTGCCATCAAGGCAGGGAGCACCGGGGAGCTGTTTTTT
CDR3: CAIKAGSTGELFF

D: TRBD2
size: .
V: TRBV12-3/TRBV12-4
J: TRBJ2-3
DNA: TGTGCCAGCAGTTTGGGACTAGCGGGGGATCTAATTTTT
CDR3: CASSLGLAGDLIF

D: TRBD2
size: .
V: TRBV12-3/TRBV12-4
J: TRBJ2-1
DNA: TGTGCCAGCAGTCGACTAGCGGGAGTCAATGAGCAGTTCTTC
CDR3: CASSRLAGVNEQFF

D: TRBD1
size: .
V: TRBV6-2/TRBV6-3
J: TRBJ1-1
DNA: TGTGCCAGCAGTTACTCAAGGGGGCTCGGGACTGAAGCTTTCTTT
CDR3: CASSYSRGLGTEAFF

D: .
size: medium-sized
V: TRBV27
J: TRBJ2-2
DNA: TGTGCCAGCAGCGACCCGACGGGGGAGCTGTTTTTT
CDR3: CASSDPTGELFF

D: .
size: .
V: TRBV28
J: TRBJ1-1
DNA: TGTGCCAGCAGTTTAAGGGGGACGGCTAACACTGAAGCTTTCTTT
CDR3: CASSLRGTANTEAFF

D: .
size: .
V: TRBV3-1
J: TRBJ2-7
DNA: TGTGCCAGCAGCCAGTCCGGGACCGTCGGGGTAGAGCAGTACTTC
CDR3: CASSQSGTVGVEQYF

D: TRBD1
size: few
V: TRBV7-8
J: TRBJ2-7
DNA: TGTGCCAGCACCCCGTCGGGACAGTACTACGAGCAGTACTTC
CDR3: CASTPSGQYYEQYF

D: .
size: .
V: TRBV19
J: TRBJ2-1
DNA: TGTGCCAGTAGTATAGATGGACCAGTGGCGGTTAATGAGCAGTTCTTC
CDR3: CASSIDGPVAVNEQFF

D: .
size: .
V: TRBV28
J: TRBJ1-5
DNA: TGTGCCAGCAGTACTAAAGCCACACAGCCCCAGCATTTT
CDR3: CASSTKATQPQHF

D: .
size: few
V: TRBV10-3
J: TRBJ1-1
DNA: TGTGCCATCAAGGCGAACACTGAAGCTTTCTTT
CDR3: CAIKANTEAFF

D: TRBD2
size: .
V: TRBV6-1
J: TRBJ2-3
DNA: TGTGCCAGCAGTGTTATTACGGGGCTAGCGGGAGGAGATCGGACAGATACGCAGTATTTT
CDR3: CASSVITGLAGGDRTDTQYF

D: .
size: .
V: TRBV27
J: TRBJ2-5
DNA: TGTGCCAGCAGTTTGCTTTCCGCGAATCAAGAGACCCAGTACTTC
CDR3: CASSLLSANQETQYF

D: TRBD2
size: .
V: TRBV27
J: TRBJ2-3
DNA: TGTGCCAGCAGTTTATCACCGTTTAGGCGGGGGGGCAAAGACACAGATACGCAGTATTTT
CDR3: CASSLSPFRRGGKDTDTQYF

D: TRBD2
size: .
V: TRBV27
J: TRBJ2-3
DNA: TGTGCCAGCAGTTTAAGCGCGGGGGGGCCGTTTATTATTACAGATACGCAGTATTTT
CDR3: CASSLSAGGPFIITDTQYF

D: TRBD1
size: .
V: TRBV7-2
J: TRBJ1-6
DNA: TGTGCCAGCAGCTACGGGACAGGGGGACCCCTCCACTTT
CDR3: CASSYGTGGPLHF

D: TRBD1
size: .
V: TRBV6-5
J: TRBJ1-6
DNA: TGTGCCAGCAGTTTGACAGGGGGCGCGGATTCACCCCTCCACTTT
CDR3: CASSLTGGADSPLHF

D: TRBD1
size: .
V: TRBV27
J: TRBJ1-4
DNA: TGTGCCAGCACCAGGGGGCCACGTGAAAAACTGTTTTTT
CDR3: CASTRGPREKLFF

D: TRBD2
size: .
V: TRBV7-8
J: TRBJ2-5
DNA: TGTGCCAGCAGCTCCGCGGGGGGGCAAGAGACCCAGTACTTC
CDR3: CASSSAGGQETQYF